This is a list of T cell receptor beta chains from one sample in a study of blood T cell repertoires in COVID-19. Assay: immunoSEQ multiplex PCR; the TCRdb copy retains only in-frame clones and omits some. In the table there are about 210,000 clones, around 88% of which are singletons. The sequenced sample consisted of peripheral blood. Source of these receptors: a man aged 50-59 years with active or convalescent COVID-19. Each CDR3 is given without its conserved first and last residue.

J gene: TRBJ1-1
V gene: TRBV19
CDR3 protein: ASSRGGEAF

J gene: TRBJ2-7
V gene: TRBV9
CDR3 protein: ASSFRDYSYEQY

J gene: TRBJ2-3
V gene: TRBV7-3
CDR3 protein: ASSPGTSGATDTQY

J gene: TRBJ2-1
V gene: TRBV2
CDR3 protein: ASSEKSLPSNEQF

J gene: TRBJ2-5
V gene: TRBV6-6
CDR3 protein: ASSYLGGLAQETQY

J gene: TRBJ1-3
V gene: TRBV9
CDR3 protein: ASSVTGLDGNTIY

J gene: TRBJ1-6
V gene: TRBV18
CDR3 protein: ASSPPQGQDSPLH

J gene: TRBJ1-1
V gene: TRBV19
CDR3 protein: ASTFLDRGNTEAF

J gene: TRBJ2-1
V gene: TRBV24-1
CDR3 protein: ATSDLLYGEQF

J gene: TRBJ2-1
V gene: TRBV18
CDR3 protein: ASSPLEGQTYNEQF

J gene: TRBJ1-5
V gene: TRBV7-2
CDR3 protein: ASSPEVTSNQPQH

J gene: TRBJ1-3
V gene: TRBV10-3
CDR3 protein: ATTGGNTIY

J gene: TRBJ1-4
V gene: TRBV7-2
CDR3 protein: ASSLARGQGTNEKLF

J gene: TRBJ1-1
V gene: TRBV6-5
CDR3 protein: ASGGRRAMNTEAF

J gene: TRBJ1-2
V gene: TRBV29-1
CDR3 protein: SAVTGEDYGYT

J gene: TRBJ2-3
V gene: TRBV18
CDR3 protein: ASSTAGARTDTQY

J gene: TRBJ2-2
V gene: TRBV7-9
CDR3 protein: ASSLGGTNTGELF

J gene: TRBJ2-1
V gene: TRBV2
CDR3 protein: ASKGLAGNEQF

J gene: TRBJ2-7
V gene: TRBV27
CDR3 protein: ASSLVDRARGEQY

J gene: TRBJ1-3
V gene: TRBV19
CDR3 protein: ASSIRGTGGTGNTIY

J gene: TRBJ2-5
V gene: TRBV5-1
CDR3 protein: ASSSGLAGGPETQY

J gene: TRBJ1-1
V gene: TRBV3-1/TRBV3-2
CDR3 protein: ASSQDGGGEAF

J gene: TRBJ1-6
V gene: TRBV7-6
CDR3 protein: ASRIGQGGSPLH

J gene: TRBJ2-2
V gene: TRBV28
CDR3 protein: ASSWSGVPGELF

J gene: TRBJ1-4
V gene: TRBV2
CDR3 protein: ASSRQGREEKLF

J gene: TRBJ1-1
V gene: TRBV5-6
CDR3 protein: ASSFDRWNTEAF

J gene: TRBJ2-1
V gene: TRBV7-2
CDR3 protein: ASRLAGGTEQF

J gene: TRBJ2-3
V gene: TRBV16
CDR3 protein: ASSQLGTSRDTQY

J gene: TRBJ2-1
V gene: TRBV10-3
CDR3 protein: AISESRASGDHNEQF

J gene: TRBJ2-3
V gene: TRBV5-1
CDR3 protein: ASSEVTGRIADTQY

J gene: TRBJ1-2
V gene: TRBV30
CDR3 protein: AWSPQNGYT

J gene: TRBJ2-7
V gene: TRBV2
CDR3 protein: ASSEIRGTGDSSYEQY

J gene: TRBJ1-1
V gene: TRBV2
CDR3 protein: ASSESPGQGAF

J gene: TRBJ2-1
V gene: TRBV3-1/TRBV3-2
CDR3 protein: ASSQVSRDEQF

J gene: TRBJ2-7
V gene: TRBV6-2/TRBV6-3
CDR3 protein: ASSFSSGGPSYEQY

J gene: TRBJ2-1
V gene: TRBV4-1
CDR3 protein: ASSRAAVTSGLGEQF

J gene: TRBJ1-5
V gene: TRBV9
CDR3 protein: ASSAGQFNQPQH

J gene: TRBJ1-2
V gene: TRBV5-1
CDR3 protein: ASSLADGRGPSGYT

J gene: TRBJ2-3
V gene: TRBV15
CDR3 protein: ATSPTSHQSTDTQY

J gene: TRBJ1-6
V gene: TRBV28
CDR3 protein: ASNYPGDSPLH

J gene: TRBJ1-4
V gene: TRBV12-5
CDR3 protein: ASGDQGTTNEKLF

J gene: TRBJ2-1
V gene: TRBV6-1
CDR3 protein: ASSSRQAAEKERF